This T cell receptor (beta chain) was profiled in a study of cytomegalovirus exposure and HLA in healthy donors (dated by TCRdb to about 2017). Study-level background: The 670 or so repertoires of the first cohort and the 95 to 150 validation repertoires were produced on the same platform, according to a later analysis. The study was designed to test whether signatures of past pathogen exposure could be identified by cataloging public T cell receptors. In addition to the first cohort of approximately 650 subjects, a separate validation cohort of 100 to 150 different subjects was used. To predict cytomegalovirus infection status, the study combined high-throughput TCR immunosequencing, statistical association of individual TCRs with disease status, and machine learning. On the study overall, not on this receptor specifically: In vitro tests confirmed that a few of the cytomegalovirus-associated TCR beta chains recognize cytomegalovirus antigens. The study gave a list of roughly 150 TCR beta chains associated with cytomegalovirus. The classifier was reported to diagnose cytomegalovirus status with high specificity and sensitivity in both the original cohort and the validation cohort. A later analysis lacked HLA typing for the validation cohort, so it scored co-occurrence in that cohort across all 110 or so repertoires. According to the authors, the approach could potentially be generalized to other disease states and immunological phenotypes. In a later analysis, TCRs clustered in the first cohort were found to also tend to co-occur in the roughly 120 validation repertoires, with approximately 95% of cluster scores above 0. Most TCR sequences were observed very rarely across donors, whereas some public TCRs were present in many individuals.

At the junction V is shortened by 6 bases and J by 0 bases, with 5 bases in between. The CDR3 runs 12 residues from the cysteine to the phenylalanine. Only the CDR3 portion is preserved as DNA: 36 bases, with reading frame beginning at the first base. The germline V gene provides CDR1 MNHEY and CDR2 SVGAGI. As for this clone: Which antigen it targets is not known. Base qualities are missing; no much larger clone stands one base away. Other DNA variants within this sample encode the same CDR3.

Separate from the roughly 660-subject first cohort, the validation cohort of over 90 subjects was the group to which the donors belonged. The library was obtained by the immunoSEQ multiplex PCR assay. Regarding the original processing steps: A statistical classification framework was built to diagnose cytomegalovirus status from the catalog of TCR beta chain sequences. TCRdb's version of the immuneACCESS table is confined to in-frame rearrangements and falls short of the full clone set. An unresolved V gene accounts for under half of the shortfall where checked; the remainder is of unknown origin. The V and J calls and the clone size are those of that table, but D and trimming were determined from the DNA. In all, the sample holds about 150,000 clones, and 88% of those were seen once. In total, the top ten clones hold almost 3% of the sample.

The clonotype originates from a young man in good health and CMV-seronegative. Recombination joined TRBV6-5 with TRBJ1-1, with no reliable assignment of the D segment. Sample: PBMCs. The nucleotide sequence reads as follows: TGTGCCAGCAGCCCGTTGAACACTGAAGCTTTCTTT. Protein translation: CASSPLNTEAFF.